What follows is one T cell receptor (beta chain) and its context. The antigen remains undetermined. These data are taken from a study of shared clonotypes between healthy human individuals. Study-level information: Aged between 18 and 49, the donors were a couple of women and a few men.

Findings and caveats of the study: Generally, naive subsets (rather than memory subsets) showed larger estimated richness. Sequencing depth was expected to influence donor clonotype sharing.

CD8 cells regarded as naive lacked CD45RO, were positively chosen for CCR7, and omitted terminally differentiated effector memory CD45RA+ cells. The CDR3 contains 15 residues. Trimming cost V 5 bases and J 2 bases; bases outside gene matches: 8. Germline CDR1 and CDR2: MNHEY and SMNVEV (reference sequence). The data were produced by immunoSEQ multiplex PCR, yet TCRdb's version contains in-frame clones alone and is incomplete. The sample has 2 million to 2.5 million clones, roughly 91% seen once. The sequence came from a man aged 18-30 years in good health. Some clones in this sample may be carry-over from other donors' samples. Sequencing input: naive CD8+ T cells from PBMCs. The chain is built from TRBV27 and TRBJ1-1; the match to TRBD1 covers 7 bases. CDR3 sequence reads: CASSTRQGRNTEAFF. In nucleotides, the CDR3 is TGTGCCAGCAGTACTCGACAGGGACGAAACACTGAAGCTTTCTTT.